This note documents a single T cell receptor (beta chain) sequence. No antigen is known for it. The sample belongs to a study of shared clonotypes between healthy human individuals. The naive CD8 subset, CD45RO-negative cells positively selected for CCR7, excluded terminally differentiated effector memory CD45RA+ cells. Study-wide points: Clonotype sharing among the donors was expected to vary with sequencing depth.

Here immunoSEQ multiplex PCR was the method, and the copy in TCRdb shows in-frame clones only, minus some. The data show roughly 2.1 million clones, 85% to 95% seen once. V was pared by 4 bases and J by 2 bases, with 0 bases of the junction left unmatched. Germline CDR1 reads MDHEN; CDR2 reads SYDVKM. This CDR3 is 14 amino acids long. The V and J genes are TRBV28 and TRBJ2-2; TRBD1 matches 8 bases. The origin of this receptor is a man aged 18 to 30 in good health. Some clones in this sample may be carry-over from other donors' samples. Sample: naive CD8+ T cells from PBMCs. The CDR3 loop reads CASSSGGNTGELFF. The CDR3 bases are TGTGCCAGCAGTTCAGGGGGCAACACCGGGGAGCTGTTTTTT.